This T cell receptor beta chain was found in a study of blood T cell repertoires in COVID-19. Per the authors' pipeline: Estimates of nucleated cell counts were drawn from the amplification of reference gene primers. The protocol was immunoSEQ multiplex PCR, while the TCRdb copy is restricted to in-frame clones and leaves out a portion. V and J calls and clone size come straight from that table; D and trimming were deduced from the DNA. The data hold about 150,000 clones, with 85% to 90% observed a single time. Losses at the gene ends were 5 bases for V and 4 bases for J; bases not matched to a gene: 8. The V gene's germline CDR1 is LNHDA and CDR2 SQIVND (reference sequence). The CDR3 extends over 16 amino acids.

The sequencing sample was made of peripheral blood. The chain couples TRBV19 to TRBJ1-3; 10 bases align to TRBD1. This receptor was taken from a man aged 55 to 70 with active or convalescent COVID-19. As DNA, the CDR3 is TGTGCCAGTAGTCTCTGGACAGGGGGGTCCGGAAACACCATATATTTT. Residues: CASSLWTGGSGNTIYF. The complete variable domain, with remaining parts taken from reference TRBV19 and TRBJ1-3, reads DGGITQSPKYLFRKEGQNVTLSCEQNLNHDAMYWYRQDPGQGLRLIYYSQIVNDFQKGDIAEGYSVSREKKESFPLTVTSAQKNPTAFYLCASSLWTGGSGNTIYFGEGSWLTVV.